The rows below give T cell receptor beta chains drawn from one sample of a study of T cells in tuberculosis. Sequencing was performed with immunoSEQ multiplex PCR; in TCRdb, only in-frame clones are kept and a portion is missing. The table has some 30,000 clones, around nine tenths seen once. The sequencing used PBMCs, collected at tuberculosis diagnosis. The receptors were sampled from an adult with tuberculosis. CDR3s include the opening cysteine and the closing phenylalanine or tryptophan. D genes are given only for firm matches. Rows give clone size only sometimes, using once, few, many, or a class for an expanded clone.

j_call: TRBJ2-6
clone_size: -
v_call: TRBV5-4
d_call: TRBD2
cdr3_nt: TGTGCCAGCAGCAGCCGACTAGCGGCTGGGGCCAACGTCCTGACTTTC
cdr3_aa: CASSSRLAAGANVLTF

j_call: TRBJ2-1
clone_size: -
v_call: TRBV19
d_call: TRBD2
cdr3_nt: TGTGCCAGTAGTCTTAGCGGGAGCTCCTACAATGAGCAGTTCTTC
cdr3_aa: CASSLSGSSYNEQFF

j_call: TRBJ2-7
clone_size: -
v_call: TRBV28
d_call: TRBD2
cdr3_nt: TGTGCCAGCAGTTTATATACAGCGGGAGGGTCCTACGAGCAGTACTTC
cdr3_aa: CASSLYTAGGSYEQYF

j_call: TRBJ2-1
clone_size: once
v_call: TRBV5-1
d_call: TRBD1
cdr3_nt: TGCGCCAGCAGCGTGGGACAGGGGGCGCGCGATGAGCAGTTCTTC
cdr3_aa: CASSVGQGARDEQFF

j_call: TRBJ2-4
clone_size: -
v_call: TRBV7-2
d_call: TRBD2
cdr3_nt: TGTGCCAGCAGCTTAGCGCGTCTAGCGGGGGTAGCCAAAAACATTCAGTACTTC
cdr3_aa: CASSLARLAGVAKNIQYF

j_call: TRBJ2-5
clone_size: -
v_call: TRBV7-3
d_call: TRBD1
cdr3_nt: TGTGCCAGCAGCCCCACAGGGGTGGGAAGGGAGACCCAGTACTTC
cdr3_aa: CASSPTGVGRETQYF

j_call: TRBJ2-1
clone_size: -
v_call: TRBV11-2
d_call: -
cdr3_nt: TGTGCCAGCACCGGGGGGACAGGCGACTACAATGAGCAGTTCTTC
cdr3_aa: CASTGGTGDYNEQFF

j_call: TRBJ2-6
clone_size: -
v_call: TRBV6-1
d_call: -
cdr3_nt: TGTGCCAGCAGTGAAACGGGCTCTGGGGCCAACGTCCTGACTTTC
cdr3_aa: CASSETGSGANVLTF

j_call: TRBJ2-1
clone_size: -
v_call: TRBV10-3
d_call: TRBD2
cdr3_nt: TGTGCCATCAGTGACTTAGCGGGGGGGCCCAATGAGCAGTTCTTC
cdr3_aa: CAISDLAGGPNEQFF

j_call: TRBJ1-1
clone_size: -
v_call: TRBV30
d_call: TRBD1
cdr3_nt: TGTGCCTGGACTCAACAGGGGGCCCCTGAAGCTTTCTTT
cdr3_aa: CAWTQQGAPEAFF

j_call: TRBJ1-1
clone_size: -
v_call: TRBV2
d_call: -
cdr3_nt: TGTGCCAGCATTAACGGGGATCTTATCTTGAACACTGAAGCTTTCTTT
cdr3_aa: CASINGDLILNTEAFF

j_call: TRBJ1-1
clone_size: once
v_call: TRBV4-2
d_call: -
cdr3_nt: TGTGCCAGCAGCCAAGATCTAGGGGCCTTGGCTGAAGCTTTCTTT
cdr3_aa: CASSQDLGALAEAFF

j_call: TRBJ2-3
clone_size: -
v_call: TRBV5-1
d_call: TRBD1
cdr3_nt: TGCGCCAGCAGCTTGGAGACAGGGCCTGGCACAGATACGCAGTATTTT
cdr3_aa: CASSLETGPGTDTQYF

j_call: TRBJ1-2
clone_size: -
v_call: TRBV7-8
d_call: TRBD1
cdr3_nt: TGTGCCAGCAGCCCCGAGGGACAGGGCATTTATGGCTACACCTTC
cdr3_aa: CASSPEGQGIYGYTF

j_call: TRBJ1-5
clone_size: once
v_call: TRBV9
d_call: TRBD1
cdr3_nt: TGTGCCAGCAGCGCCGGCCATGGACAGGGCCAGCCCCAGCATTTT
cdr3_aa: CASSAGHGQGQPQHF

j_call: TRBJ2-4
clone_size: -
v_call: TRBV6-1
d_call: TRBD2
cdr3_nt: TGTGCCAGCAGTGGAAAGGGACTAGCGGGTGAAAAAAACATTCAGTACTTC
cdr3_aa: CASSGKGLAGEKNIQYF

j_call: TRBJ2-2
clone_size: -
v_call: TRBV19
d_call: TRBD2
cdr3_nt: TGTGCCAGTACCATTGATCCTGTGGCGGGAGTCACCGGGGAGCTGTTTTTT
cdr3_aa: CASTIDPVAGVTGELFF

j_call: TRBJ2-3
clone_size: -
v_call: TRBV11-2
d_call: -
cdr3_nt: TGTGCCAGCAGCCCCGCCCCCACGGGAGATACGCAGTATTTT
cdr3_aa: CASSPAPTGDTQYF

j_call: TRBJ1-1
clone_size: -
v_call: TRBV4-1
d_call: TRBD1
cdr3_nt: TGCGCCAGCAGCCAAGACCCAGGGGGCGCTCAGAACACTGAAGCTTTCTTT
cdr3_aa: CASSQDPGGAQNTEAFF

j_call: TRBJ1-5
clone_size: -
v_call: TRBV4-1
d_call: -
cdr3_nt: TGCGCCAGCAGCCAAGAAGCAGGGACTATGAATCAGCCCCAGCATTTT
cdr3_aa: CASSQEAGTMNQPQHF

j_call: TRBJ1-2
clone_size: -
v_call: TRBV5-1
d_call: -
cdr3_nt: TGCGCCAGCAGCCCCTCAGGGGCGGCGGAGGGCTACACCTTC
cdr3_aa: CASSPSGAAEGYTF

j_call: TRBJ1-5
clone_size: once
v_call: TRBV30
d_call: -
cdr3_nt: TGTGCCTGGAGCCAGGGAGGTCAGCCCCAGCATTTT
cdr3_aa: CAWSQGGQPQHF

j_call: TRBJ2-2
clone_size: -
v_call: TRBV4-1
d_call: -
cdr3_nt: TGCGCCAGCAGCCGGCTAAAGGGGGTCAGTTCCACCGGGGAGCTGTTTTTT
cdr3_aa: CASSRLKGVSSTGELFF

j_call: TRBJ2-3
clone_size: -
v_call: TRBV7-8
d_call: TRBD2
cdr3_nt: TGTGCCAGCAGCTTAACAGTTGGCGGGAGGGCACCAGATACGCAGTATTTT
cdr3_aa: CASSLTVGGRAPDTQYF

j_call: TRBJ1-2
clone_size: -
v_call: TRBV27
d_call: TRBD1
cdr3_nt: TGTGCCAGCAGTTTATGGCAGGGGGAAAACTATGGCTACACCTTC
cdr3_aa: CASSLWQGENYGYTF

j_call: TRBJ2-3
clone_size: -
v_call: TRBV9
d_call: -
cdr3_nt: TGTGCCAGCAGCGGCACGAGCGGGCTTAGCACAGATACGCAGTATTTT
cdr3_aa: CASSGTSGLSTDTQYF

j_call: TRBJ1-5
clone_size: few
v_call: TRBV2
d_call: TRBD1
cdr3_nt: TGTGCCAGCAGTGAGTACGGGACAGCGTATCAGCCCCAGCATTTT
cdr3_aa: CASSEYGTAYQPQHF

j_call: TRBJ1-2
clone_size: -
v_call: TRBV2
d_call: -
cdr3_nt: TGTGCCAGCAGACCCAGACAGGCCTCTAACTATGGCTACACCTTC
cdr3_aa: CASRPRQASNYGYTF

j_call: TRBJ1-1
clone_size: -
v_call: TRBV6-5
d_call: -
cdr3_nt: TGTGCCAGCAGTTACCGGGGAACGAACACTGAAGCTTTCTTT
cdr3_aa: CASSYRGTNTEAFF

j_call: TRBJ1-2
clone_size: -
v_call: TRBV30
d_call: -
cdr3_nt: TGTGCCTGGAGTGTACTGCTGCCGGGCTACACCTTC
cdr3_aa: CAWSVLLPGYTF

j_call: TRBJ2-1
clone_size: few
v_call: TRBV10-1
d_call: -
cdr3_nt: TGCGCCAGCAGTGAGCTTGCGACTCCGAGCTCCTACAATGAGCAGTTCTTC
cdr3_aa: CASSELATPSSYNEQFF

j_call: TRBJ2-5
clone_size: -
v_call: TRBV19
d_call: TRBD2
cdr3_nt: TGTGCCAGTAGTGATAGCGGGGGTGAGACCCAGTACTTC
cdr3_aa: CASSDSGGETQYF

j_call: TRBJ2-3
clone_size: -
v_call: TRBV2
d_call: -
cdr3_nt: TGTGCCAGCAGCCCGGGGGATTTGGCAGATACGCAGTATTTT
cdr3_aa: CASSPGDLADTQYF

j_call: TRBJ1-2
clone_size: -
v_call: TRBV28
d_call: TRBD1
cdr3_nt: TGTGCCAGCACCTTCACAGGGGCCTATGGCTACACCTTC
cdr3_aa: CASTFTGAYGYTF

j_call: TRBJ1-4
clone_size: -
v_call: TRBV27
d_call: -
cdr3_nt: TGTGCCAGCAGTTCCAAGGGAGGGCTAAGCGAAAAACTGTTTTTT
cdr3_aa: CASSSKGGLSEKLFF

j_call: TRBJ2-2
clone_size: -
v_call: TRBV4-1
d_call: TRBD2
cdr3_nt: TGCGCCAGCAGCCCCGGGACTATCAACACCGGGGAGCTGTTTTTT
cdr3_aa: CASSPGTINTGELFF

j_call: TRBJ1-5
clone_size: -
v_call: TRBV15
d_call: -
cdr3_nt: TGTGCCACCAGCAAATTACAGGGTGGTCAGCCCCAGCATTTT
cdr3_aa: CATSKLQGGQPQHF

j_call: TRBJ2-5
clone_size: -
v_call: TRBV5-6
d_call: TRBD2
cdr3_nt: TGTGCCAGCAGCTTCGGACTAGCGGCTAAAGAGACCCAGTACTTC
cdr3_aa: CASSFGLAAKETQYF

j_call: TRBJ2-2
clone_size: -
v_call: TRBV28
d_call: -
cdr3_nt: TGTGCCGTTCGGGAGAACACCGGGGAGCTGTTTTTT
cdr3_aa: CAVRENTGELFF

j_call: TRBJ2-7
clone_size: -
v_call: TRBV6-5
d_call: -
cdr3_nt: TGTGCCAGCAGTTATCTCCCGACAGAGCCCTACGAGCAGTACTTC
cdr3_aa: CASSYLPTEPYEQYF

j_call: TRBJ2-7
clone_size: -
v_call: TRBV7-8
d_call: TRBD2
cdr3_nt: TGTGCCAGCAGCGCTGGGACTAGCGGGAACGGGTGGGAGCAGTACTTC
cdr3_aa: CASSAGTSGNGWEQYF

j_call: TRBJ1-6
clone_size: -
v_call: TRBV7-9
d_call: -
cdr3_nt: TGTGCCAGCAGCTGGCCAGGTGCACCCCTCCACTTT
cdr3_aa: CASSWPGAPLHF

j_call: TRBJ1-2
clone_size: -
v_call: TRBV28
d_call: TRBD1
cdr3_nt: TGTGCCAGCAGGAACTGGACAGGGAAGTCGCGTGGCTACACCTTC
cdr3_aa: CASRNWTGKSRGYTF

j_call: TRBJ2-5
clone_size: once
v_call: TRBV9
d_call: TRBD1
cdr3_nt: TGTGCCAGCAGCGCGGGACAGGGGTACGAGACCCAGTACTTC
cdr3_aa: CASSAGQGYETQYF

j_call: TRBJ2-3
clone_size: -
v_call: TRBV5-4
d_call: -
cdr3_nt: TGTGCCAGCACCCCCGGGCAGGGCTTAGATACGCAGTATTTT
cdr3_aa: CASTPGQGLDTQYF

j_call: TRBJ2-1
clone_size: once
v_call: TRBV5-6
d_call: TRBD1
cdr3_nt: TGTGCCAGCAGCTTCCCAACAGGGGGCAATGAGCAGTTCTTC
cdr3_aa: CASSFPTGGNEQFF

j_call: TRBJ2-7
clone_size: -
v_call: TRBV2
d_call: -
cdr3_nt: TGTGCCAGCAGTGTGGGACACCTCCCTTACGAGCAGTACTTC
cdr3_aa: CASSVGHLPYEQYF

j_call: TRBJ2-2
clone_size: once
v_call: TRBV5-6
d_call: -
cdr3_nt: TGTGCCAGCAGCTTGGTTAGCTTCCGGACCGGGGAGCTGTTTTTT
cdr3_aa: CASSLVSFRTGELFF

j_call: TRBJ2-5
clone_size: -
v_call: TRBV27
d_call: -
cdr3_nt: TGTGCCAGCACTTTCGAAGAGACCCAGTACTTC
cdr3_aa: CASTFEETQYF

j_call: TRBJ2-7
clone_size: -
v_call: TRBV27
d_call: TRBD1
cdr3_nt: TGTGCCAGCAGTTCCCAGGACAGGGGGACGGCCTACGAGCAGTACTTC
cdr3_aa: CASSSQDRGTAYEQYF

j_call: TRBJ1-4
clone_size: -
v_call: TRBV7-9
d_call: -
cdr3_nt: TGTGCCAGCAGCCGGTCCTCGGGTAATGAAAAACTGTTTTTT
cdr3_aa: CASSRSSGNEKLFF

j_call: TRBJ2-2
clone_size: few
v_call: TRBV18
d_call: -
cdr3_nt: TGTGCCAGCTCACCGACGGGTCGATCCGGGGAGCTGTTTTTT
cdr3_aa: CASSPTGRSGELFF

j_call: TRBJ2-1
clone_size: -
v_call: TRBV19
d_call: TRBD1
cdr3_nt: TGTGCCAGTAGTATGGGGACAGGGATAAGTGAGCAGTTCTTC
cdr3_aa: CASSMGTGISEQFF

j_call: TRBJ2-7
clone_size: -
v_call: TRBV27
d_call: TRBD1
cdr3_nt: TGTGCCAGCAGCCCCGATCCGGGACAGGGACGGAACGAGCAGTACTTC
cdr3_aa: CASSPDPGQGRNEQYF

j_call: TRBJ2-2
clone_size: -
v_call: TRBV4-1
d_call: TRBD2
cdr3_nt: TGCGCCAGTGAACTAGCGGGGGGGCAAGGCGGGGAGCTGTTTTTT
cdr3_aa: CASELAGGQGGELFF

j_call: TRBJ2-1
clone_size: -
v_call: TRBV29-1
d_call: TRBD2
cdr3_nt: TGCAGCGTTGAAGGGGGACTAGTCGATGACAATGAGCAGTTCTTC
cdr3_aa: CSVEGGLVDDNEQFF

j_call: TRBJ1-4
clone_size: -
v_call: TRBV6-5
d_call: -
cdr3_nt: TGTGCCAGCAGGAGGGACTGGAGAGCCGAAAAACTGTTTTTT
cdr3_aa: CASRRDWRAEKLFF